This T cell receptor beta chain was profiled in a study of blood T cells in healthy people across ages. Study in general: About one barcoded beta molecule per two T cells was the capture yield of template switching. Study-level results: Calculation of diversity from one million T cells yielded estimates considered to be underestimates.

A word on this clonotype: As yet, its antigen is unknown.

The CDR3 covers 15 residues. V was shortened by 2 bases and J by 5 bases, with 12 bases between the two germline ends. The germline V gene encodes CDR1 ENHRY and CDR2 SYGVKD. The second PCR ran roughly 6 to 11 cycles with a sample-barcoded 5' primer and J-beta primers. Sequencing yielded, for each sample, at least 2.5 million paired-end reads carrying CDR3. TCRdb analysed the 5' RACE reads with MiXCR anew, one entry per CDR3 protein. The data contain some 940,000 distinct CDR3 sequences, roughly 29% of them singletons. Another study also made use of these data, one on T cells of mothers and their children.

The sample consisted of blood. The sequence was collected from a woman aged 40 to 49 in good health. J is TRBJ2-2 and V is TRBV10-3; D uncertain. The CDR3: CAISERTLRTGELFF. CDR3 in DNA: TGTGCCATCAGTGAGCGAACGTTAAGAACCGGGGAGCTGTTTTTT.